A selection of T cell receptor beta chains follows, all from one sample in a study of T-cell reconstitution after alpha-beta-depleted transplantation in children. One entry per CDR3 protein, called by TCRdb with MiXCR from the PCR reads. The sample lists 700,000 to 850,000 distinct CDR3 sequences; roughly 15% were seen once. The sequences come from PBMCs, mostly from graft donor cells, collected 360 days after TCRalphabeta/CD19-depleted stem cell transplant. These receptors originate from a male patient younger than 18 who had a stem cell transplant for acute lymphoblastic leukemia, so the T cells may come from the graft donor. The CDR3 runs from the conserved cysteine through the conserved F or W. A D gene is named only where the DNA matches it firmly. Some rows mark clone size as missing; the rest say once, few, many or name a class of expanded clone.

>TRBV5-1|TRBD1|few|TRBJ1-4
TGCGCCAGCAGCACACCCGGGACAGGTGAAAAACTGTTTTTT
CASSTPGTGEKLFF
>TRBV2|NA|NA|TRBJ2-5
TGTGCCAGCAGTGAAACAGGGGGGGATCAAGAGACCCAGTACTTC
CASSETGGDQETQYF
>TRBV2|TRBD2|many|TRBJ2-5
TGTGCCAGCGGTCTAGCGGAAGAGACCCAGTACTTC
CASGLAEETQYF
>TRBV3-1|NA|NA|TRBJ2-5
TGTGCCAGCAGCCTGTCCGGGACGCACCAAGAGACCCAGTACTTC
CASSLSGTHQETQYF
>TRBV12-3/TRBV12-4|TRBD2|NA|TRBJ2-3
TGTGCCAGCAGTTTAAAGCGGGAGCCATGGGATACGCAGTATTTT
CASSLKREPWDTQYF
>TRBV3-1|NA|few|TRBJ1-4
TGTGCCAGCAGTCCCCCGCCGGCCAATAATGAAAAACTGTTTTTT
CASSPPPANNEKLFF
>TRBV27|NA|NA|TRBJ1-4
TGTGCCAGCAGCCCTATATTTAGAGGTTCAACTAATGAAAAACTGTTTTTT
CASSPIFRGSTNEKLFF
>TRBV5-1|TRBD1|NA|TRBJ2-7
TGCGCCAGCAGCTTGCAGGGGGCCCACACCTACGAGCAGTACTTC
CASSLQGAHTYEQYF
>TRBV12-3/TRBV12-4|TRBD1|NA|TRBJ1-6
TGTGCCAGCAGGCGGGACAGGGTCTCACCCCTCCACTTT
CASRRDRVSPLHF
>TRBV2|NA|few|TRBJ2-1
TGTGCCTCTCGGTGGGGGTCGTTGGAGCAGTTCTTC
CASRWGSLEQFF
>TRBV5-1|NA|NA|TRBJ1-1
TGCGCCAGCAGCTCGGAACAGTTGTCGAACACTGAAGCTTTCTTT
CASSSEQLSNTEAFF
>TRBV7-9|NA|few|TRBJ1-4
TGTGCCAGCAGCTCCCAAGGCGGGGGGACTAATGAAAAACTGTTTTTT
CASSSQGGGTNEKLFF
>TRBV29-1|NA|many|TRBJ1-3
TGCAGCGCTATCAGAGGAAACACCATATATTTT
CSAIRGNTIYF
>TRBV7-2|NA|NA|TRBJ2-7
TGTGCCAGCAGCTTAGGTCCGGACAACTCCTACGAGCAGTACTTC
CASSLGPDNSYEQYF
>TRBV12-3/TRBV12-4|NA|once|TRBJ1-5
TGTGCCAGCAGTTTTCTCCAAAAGGGTCAGCCCCAGCATTTT
CASSFLQKGQPQHF
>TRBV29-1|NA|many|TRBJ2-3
TGCAGCGTTCAACAGGGAGATACGCAGTATTTT
CSVQQGDTQYF
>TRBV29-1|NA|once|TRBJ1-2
TGCAGCGTTGAATGGCCTACGGGATCCTATGGCTACACCTTC
CSVEWPTGSYGYTF
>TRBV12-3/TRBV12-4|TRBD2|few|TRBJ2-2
TGTGCCAGCACCCAACTCCCGGGACTAGCGGGCGGGGAGCTGTTTTTT
CASTQLPGLAGGELFF
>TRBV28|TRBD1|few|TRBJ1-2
TGTGCCAGCATTAATCCCGGGACAGGGGGAGGTCGAATTGCTGGCTACACCTTC
CASINPGTGGGRIAGYTF
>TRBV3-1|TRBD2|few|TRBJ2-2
TGTGCCAGCAGCCAAAAGTGGATAGCGGGAGTTTCCGGGGAGCTGTTTTTT
CASSQKWIAGVSGELFF
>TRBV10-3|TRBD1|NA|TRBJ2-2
TGTGCCATCAGTGAGGGGGGACAGCATATCACCGGGGAGCTGTTTTTT
CAISEGGQHITGELFF
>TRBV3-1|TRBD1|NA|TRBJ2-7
TGTGCCAGCAGCCAAGTCATAACCCGGGACAGGGGGCAAGAGCAGTACTTC
CASSQVITRDRGQEQYF
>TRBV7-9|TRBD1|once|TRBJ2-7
TGTGCCAGCAGCACCCGGGACAGGACGCTTGGCGAGCAGTACTTC
CASSTRDRTLGEQYF
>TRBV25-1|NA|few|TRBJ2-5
TGTGCCAGCAGTGATATAGCCGGGCAAGAGACCCAGTACTTC
CASSDIAGQETQYF
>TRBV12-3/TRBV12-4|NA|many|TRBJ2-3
TGTGCCAGCAGTTTATATCCCGGTAACGGAGATACGCAGTATTTT
CASSLYPGNGDTQYF
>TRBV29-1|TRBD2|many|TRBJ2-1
TGCAGCGTTGATCTCGGGACAGGGTGGGGACTAGCGGGAGGCAATGAGCAGTTCTTC
CSVDLGTGWGLAGGNEQFF
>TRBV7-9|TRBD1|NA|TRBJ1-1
TGTGCCAGCAGCCCGGTCAGGGGGCGGCCGGCTACTGAAGCTTTCTTT
CASSPVRGRPATEAFF
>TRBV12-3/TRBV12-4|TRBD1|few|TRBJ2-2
TGTGCCAGCGCAGGGGGCGCAAAGAGTTCGCTGTTTTTT
CASAGGAKSSLFF
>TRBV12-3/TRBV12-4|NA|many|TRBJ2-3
TGTGCCAGCAGCCGTTTTAAGGGTTGGGCAGATACGCAGTATTTT
CASSRFKGWADTQYF
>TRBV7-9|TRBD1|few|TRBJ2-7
TGTGCCAGCAGAAGTTCACAGGGGATCCCCTACGAGCAGTACTTC
CASRSSQGIPYEQYF
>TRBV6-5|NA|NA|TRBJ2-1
TGTGCCAGCAGTTACTTGGACTTTCAGGGAGAGCAGTTCTTC
CASSYLDFQGEQFF
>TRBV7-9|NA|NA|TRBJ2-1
TGTGCCACTTCCCGTGGGGCCTCCTACAATGAGCAGTTCTTC
CATSRGASYNEQFF
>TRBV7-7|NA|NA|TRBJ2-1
TGTGCCAGCAGCCCGTGGGGCAAGCCCTACAATGAGCAGTTCTTC
CASSPWGKPYNEQFF
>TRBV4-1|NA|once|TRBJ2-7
TGCGCCAGCAGCCCCCAAACCGGGGGCGAGTACTACGAGCAGTACTTC
CASSPQTGGEYYEQYF
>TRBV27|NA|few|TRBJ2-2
TGTGCCAGCAACCCATACCCCTTTAACACCGGGGAGCTGTTTTTT
CASNPYPFNTGELFF
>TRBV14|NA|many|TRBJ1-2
TGTGCCAGCAGCCAAGATCTGTCAGCTCTTACCCGTGGCTACACCTTC
CASSQDLSALTRGYTF
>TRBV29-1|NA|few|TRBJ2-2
TGCAGCGTTGGGGGACTGATGATCGGGGAGCTGTTTTTT
CSVGGLMIGELFF
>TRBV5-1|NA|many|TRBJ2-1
TGCGCCAGCAGCTTGGGACCGACCTACAATGAGCAGTTCTTC
CASSLGPTYNEQFF
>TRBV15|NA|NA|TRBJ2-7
TGTGCCACCAGCAGAGATCACGGTAACTCCTACGAGCAGTACTTC
CATSRDHGNSYEQYF
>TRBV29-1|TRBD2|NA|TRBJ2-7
TGCAGCGTTGAAGACCCCGATAGCGGGAGCTCCTACGAGCAGTACTTC
CSVEDPDSGSSYEQYF
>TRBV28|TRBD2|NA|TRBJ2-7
TGTGCCAGCAGACTAGCGGGAGGGTTCTCCTACGAGCAGTACTTC
CASRLAGGFSYEQYF
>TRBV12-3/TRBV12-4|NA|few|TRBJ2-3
TGTGCCAGCAGTTTAGGGCCGGACAGTAAAGAGGGTAATACGCAGTATTTT
CASSLGPDSKEGNTQYF
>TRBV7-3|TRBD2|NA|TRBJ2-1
TGTGCCAGCAGCCCCTACGGACTAGCGGTCTACAATGAGCAGTTCTTC
CASSPYGLAVYNEQFF
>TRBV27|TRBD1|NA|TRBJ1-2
TGTGCCAGCAGTTTGCAGGGGGCGCCCTATGGCTACACCTTC
CASSLQGAPYGYTF
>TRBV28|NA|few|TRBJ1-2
TGTGCCAGCAGTGGGGGCCCGTATGGCTACACCTTC
CASSGGPYGYTF
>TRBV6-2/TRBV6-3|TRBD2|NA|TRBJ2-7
TGTGCCAGCAGCGCACTAGCGGCGCTTTACGAGCAGTACTTC
CASSALAALYEQYF
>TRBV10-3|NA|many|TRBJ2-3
TGTGCCATCAGTGTAGGAGCGGGCAGCACAGATACGCAGTATTTT
CAISVGAGSTDTQYF
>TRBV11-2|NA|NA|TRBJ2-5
TGTGCCAGCAGCTTGAGGGTGGGGCAAGAGACCCAGTACTTC
CASSLRVGQETQYF
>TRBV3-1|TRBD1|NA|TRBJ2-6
TGTGCCAGCAGCCGTCAGAGGACAGGGCTATTTTCTGGGGCCAACGTCCTGACTTTC
CASSRQRTGLFSGANVLTF
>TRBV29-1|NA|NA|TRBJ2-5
TGCAGCGTTGGGGTTTGGGAGATCCAAGAGACCCAGTACTTC
CSVGVWEIQETQYF
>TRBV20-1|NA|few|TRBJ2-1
TGCAGTCCCAAAGGGAGACCCTCCTACAATGAGCAGTTCTTC
CSPKGRPSYNEQFF
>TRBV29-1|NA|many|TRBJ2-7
TGCAGCGTTGCGTGGGACGGGGAGCAGTACTTC
CSVAWDGEQYF